Listed below are T cell receptor beta chains from one sample, sequenced in a study of OX40 agonist ivuxolimab in advanced cancers. The data were produced by immunoSEQ multiplex PCR, yet TCRdb's version contains in-frame clones alone and is incomplete. The table includes about 45,000 clones, around nine tenths detected once. Specimen: CD4+ or CD8+ T cells sorted from blood, collected in a trial of the OX40 agonist ivuxolimab. The receptors come from an adult with an advanced solid tumor such as melanoma, head and neck, liver or kidney cancer. The CDR3 runs from the conserved cysteine through the conserved F or W. The D gene is left open where the match is weak. Clone sizes are given selectively: once, few, many, or a class where the clone is expanded.

TRBJ1-2	TRBV5-8	NA	NA	CASSIRGSNGYTF	TGTGCCAGCAGCATCAGGGGTTCGAATGGCTACACCTTC
TRBJ2-7	TRBV6-5	NA	NA	CASRARQGPAYEQYF	TGTGCCAGCAGAGCGAGGCAGGGCCCGGCCTACGAGCAGTACTTC
TRBJ2-7	TRBV11-2	NA	NA	CASSLDRYENEQYF	TGTGCCAGCAGCTTAGATCGATACGAAAACGAGCAGTACTTC
TRBJ2-5	TRBV5-1	NA	TRBD1	CASSLGQGELQTQYF	TGCGCCAGCAGCTTGGGACAGGGAGAGCTACAGACCCAGTACTTC
TRBJ2-1	TRBV5-1	NA	NA	CASSLQGSEQFF	TGCGCCAGCAGCTTACAGGGTAGTGAGCAGTTCTTC
TRBJ2-1	TRBV29-1	NA	TRBD2	CSVYLRLAGSYNEQFF	TGCAGCGTCTACTTGCGACTAGCGGGGAGCTACAATGAGCAGTTCTTC
TRBJ2-5	TRBV5-1	NA	NA	CASSRRTVHQETQYF	TGCGCCAGCAGCCGACGGACAGTACACCAAGAGACCCAGTACTTC
TRBJ2-3	TRBV27	NA	NA	CASRRTVRDTDTQYF	TGTGCCAGCCGTCGGACAGTAAGGGACACAGATACGCAGTATTTT
TRBJ1-1	TRBV18	NA	NA	CASSPGLQQNTEAFF	TGTGCCAGCTCACCAGGCCTGCAGCAGAACACTGAAGCTTTCTTT
TRBJ2-6	TRBV28	NA	TRBD1	CASRQGGTGANVLTF	TGTGCCAGCAGACAAGGGGGCACTGGGGCCAACGTCCTGACTTTC
TRBJ2-6	TRBV29-1	NA	NA	CSVEGSGANVLTF	TGCAGCGTTGAGGGCTCTGGGGCCAACGTCCTGACTTTC
TRBJ2-1	TRBV15	NA	TRBD1	CTTSRGQQNNEQFF	TGTACCACCAGCAGGGGACAGCAGAACAATGAGCAGTTCTTC
TRBJ1-4	TRBV6-5	NA	NA	CASSYTGAANEKLFF	TGTGCCAGCAGTTACACGGGGGCGGCTAATGAAAAACTGTTTTTT
TRBJ1-2	TRBV28	NA	TRBD1	CASTLQGALNYGYTF	TGTGCCAGCACCTTGCAGGGGGCATTAAACTATGGCTACACCTTC
TRBJ1-4	TRBV6-1	NA	NA	CASSGGTSNEKLFF	TGTGCCAGCAGTGGGGGGACATCAAATGAAAAACTGTTTTTT
TRBJ2-6	TRBV6-4	NA	NA	CASSGSAGANVLTF	TGTGCCAGCAGTGGTTCCGCCGGGGCCAACGTCCTGACTTTC
TRBJ2-2	TRBV4-2	NA	NA	CASSQEPNTGELFF	TGTGCCAGCAGCCAAGAGCCGAACACCGGGGAGCTGTTTTTT
TRBJ2-7	TRBV27	NA	TRBD2	CASRTRREPGEQYF	TGTGCCAGCAGAACACGGCGGGAGCCAGGCGAGCAGTACTTC
TRBJ2-7	TRBV11-1	NA	NA	CASSPGAHSYEQYF	TGTGCCAGCAGCCCCGGGGCCCACTCCTACGAGCAGTACTTC
TRBJ2-3	TRBV6-1	NA	TRBD1	CASHTGQGSDTQYF	TGTGCCAGCCACACCGGACAGGGGTCAGATACGCAGTATTTT
TRBJ2-4	TRBV19	NA	TRBD1	CASSPTGTGRDIQYF	TGTGCCAGTAGCCCAACCGGGACAGGGCGGGACATTCAGTACTTC
TRBJ1-5	TRBV18	NA	NA	CASSPWNSNQPQHF	TGTGCCAGCTCGCCTTGGAATAGCAATCAGCCCCAGCATTTT
TRBJ2-1	TRBV28	NA	NA	CASRTLWASSSYNEQFF	TGTGCCAGCAGAACCCTTTGGGCGTCGAGCTCCTACAATGAGCAGTTCTTC
TRBJ2-2	TRBV2	NA	NA	CASIDPAGELFF	TGTGCCAGCATAGATCCTGCCGGGGAGCTGTTTTTT
TRBJ2-1	TRBV2	NA	TRBD1	CASREGTGNYNEQFF	TGTGCCAGCCGTGAAGGGACAGGCAACTACAATGAGCAGTTCTTC
TRBJ2-1	TRBV18	once	NA	CASSEGSYNEQFF	TGTGCCAGCTCGGAGGGGTCCTACAATGAGCAGTTCTTC
TRBJ1-4	TRBV11-1	NA	NA	CASSFTANEKLFF	TGTGCCAGCAGCTTTACAGCCAATGAAAAACTGTTTTTT
TRBJ1-4	TRBV6-5	NA	NA	CASNEGRVAEKLFF	TGTGCCAGCAACGAGGGCAGGGTGGCTGAAAAACTGTTTTTT
TRBJ1-2	TRBV7-8	few	TRBD1	CASSPWTGGNYGYTF	TGTGCCAGCAGCCCTTGGACAGGCGGCAACTATGGCTACACCTTC
TRBJ1-5	TRBV6-1	NA	NA	CASRTRNRDVQPQHF	TGTGCCAGCCGGACAAGGAACAGGGATGTACAGCCCCAGCATTTT
TRBJ2-7	TRBV25-1	NA	TRBD1	CASSVLGQGSYEQYF	TGTGCCAGCAGTGTCCTAGGACAGGGGAGCTACGAGCAGTACTTC
TRBJ2-2	TRBV28	NA	NA	CASSSVGRTGELFF	TGTGCCAGCAGTTCGGTCGGGCGCACCGGGGAGCTGTTTTTT
TRBJ1-4	TRBV7-6	NA	NA	CASSLSRAPGNEKLFF	TGTGCCAGCAGCTTATCACGGGCCCCGGGAAATGAAAAACTGTTTTTT